These 22 T cell receptor beta chains share one sample of origin, sequenced in a study of radiation and T cells in renal cell carcinoma. Time point of the sample: baseline pretreatment blood. Treatment defined: 15 Gy SBRT to primary tumor, nephrectomy 4 weeks later. Sequencing was performed with immunoSEQ multiplex PCR; in TCRdb, only in-frame clones are kept and a portion is missing. Of 140,000 to 150,000 clones listed, 88% are singletons. The material sequenced was blood, taken from a patient whose treatment included radiotherapy and nephrectomy. The origin of the receptors is a woman in her seventies with renal cell carcinoma.

The V call is TRBV5-1, the J call TRBJ2-2; 8 bases are shared with TRBD1. Germline V gene data show CDR1 as SGHRS and CDR2 as YFSETQ. J gave up 1 base and V 4 bases, and 0 bases lay outside the gene matches. The CDR3 totals 14 residues. CDR3 nucleotides: TGCGCCAGCAGCGGACAGGGGAACACCGGGGAGCTGTTTTTT. It is translated as CASSGQGNTGELFF.

This sequence joins TRBV6-5 and TRBJ1-1; D perhaps matches TRBD1 (5 bases). Between the trimmed V and J ends, which lost 4 bases and 0 bases, there was a span of 9 bases. The CDR3 runs to 14 residues. Per the germline V gene, CDR1 is MNHEY and CDR2 is SVGAGI. The CDR3 loop is CASSLGVMNTEAFF. DNA for the CDR3: TGTGCCAGCAGTTTGGGGGTCATGAACACTGAAGCTTTCTTT.

This rearrangement joins TRBV19 to TRBJ1-1; D gene ambiguous. V was shortened by 4 bases and J by 2 bases, with 8 bases between the two germline ends. The CDR3 is 13 residues long. Germline V gene lookup returns CDR1 LNHDA and CDR2 SQIVND (reference sequence). The CDR3 DNA is TGTGCCAGTAGTACGATCGGAAACACTGAAGCTTTCTTT. Its protein product is CASSTIGNTEAFF.

The chain recombines TRBV5-4 with TRBJ2-5; D is perhaps TRBD2 (6 bases). V lost 4 bases to trimming and J lost 5 bases, with 15 bases between them. The CDR3 contains 14 residues. Per the germline V gene, CDR1 is SGHNT and CDR2 is YYREEE (reference sequence). The CDR3 DNA reads TGTGCCAGCAGCCCCGGGCCTCGGGAGGAGACCCAGTACTTC. Translated, it gives CASSPGPREETQYF.

This clone turned up a few times. This chain connects TRBV19 to TRBJ2-1; D might be TRBD2 (5 bases). Germline values: CDR1 LNHDA, CDR2 SQIVND (reference sequence). The CDR3 extends over 15 amino acids. The V and J ends lost 6 bases and 0 bases respectively, with 12 bases between them. The CDR3 reads CASSPTIISYNEQFF. CDR3 nucleotides: TGTGCCAGTAGCCCGACTATAATCTCCTACAATGAGCAGTTCTTC. The full variable domain, rest sourced from reference TRBV19 and TRBJ2-1, is DGGITQSPKYLFRKEGQNVTLSCEQNLNHDAMYWYRQDPGQGLRLIYYSQIVNDFQKGDIAEGYSVSREKKESFPLTVTSAQKNPTAFYLCASSPTIISYNEQFFGPGTRLTVL.

The CDR3 nucleotides are TGTGCCAGCCGGAGGCGGGGGGGCCGTAATGAGCAGTTCTTC. Translated: CASRRRGGRNEQFF. J is TRBJ2-1 and V is TRBV6-6; 9 bases agree with TRBD2. The CDR3 is 14 amino acids. Unmatched junction bases numbered 9, after V lost 8 bases and J lost 7 bases. CDR1 and CDR2 from the germline V gene are MNHNY and SVGAGI (reference sequence).

The gene calls are TRBV11-2 and TRBJ1-5; unclear D gene. The CDR3 is 15 residues long. CDR1 is SGHAT and CDR2 is FQNNGV in the germline V gene. Trimming took off 1 base at V and 1 base at J, with 8 bases between the two ends. The CDR3 DNA sequence: TGTGCCAGCAGCTTAGGCGTACTGAGCAATCAGCCCCAGCATTTT. Translating it yields CASSLGVLSNQPQHF.

The chain combines TRBV5-1 with TRBJ1-1, with D maybe TRBD1 (5 bases). Germline CDR1 is SGHRS and CDR2 is YFSETQ. Trimming left V 6 bases short and J 4 bases short, with 16 bases between. The CDR3 covers 14 residues. The CDR3 reads CASKSGTQSTEAFF. The CDR3 DNA follows: TGCGCCAGCAAATCGGGGACCCAGAGCACTGAAGCTTTCTTT.

The chain has TRBV6-1 and TRBJ2-1; D might be TRBD1 or TRBD2, each matching 6 bases. Germline loops: CDR1 MNHNS, CDR2 SASEGT. This CDR3 contains 13 residues. V dropped 2 bases and J dropped 8 bases, with 10 bases sitting between them. Here the CDR3 reads CASSERGAHEQFF. For the CDR3, the DNA is TGTGCCAGCAGTGAAAGGGGGGCTCATGAGCAGTTCTTC.

This chain links TRBV9 with TRBJ2-3; D gene unclear. Trimming pared 4 bases from V and 1 base from J, leaving 10 bases between. The CDR3 has 14 amino acids. In germline, CDR1 is SGDLS, CDR2 YYNGEE. The CDR3 region is CASSLRIGTDTQYF. The CDR3 coding sequence is TGTGCCAGCAGCCTTCGGATTGGCACAGATACGCAGTATTTT. Using reference TRBV9 and TRBJ2-3 for the parts outside the CDR3, the full variable domain is DSGVTQTPKHLITATGQRVTLRCSPRSGDLSVYWYQQSLDQGLQFLIQYYNGEERAKGNILERFSAQQFPDLHSELNLSSLELGDSALYFCASSLRIGTDTQYFGPGTRLTVL.

This clone has only one observation. The chain joins TRBV5-6 to TRBJ1-3, with 9 bases aligning to TRBD1. Germline lookup yields CDR1 SGHDT and CDR2 YYEEEE. The CDR3 consists of 12 residues. CDR3 bases: TGTGCGACAGGGGGATCTGGAAACACCATATATTTT. Amino acid sequence: CATGGSGNTIYF.

This clone has more than one count but fewer than ten. V gene TRBV7-2 combines with J gene TRBJ2-7, with D perhaps TRBD1 (5 bases). V was pared by 5 bases and J by 5 bases, with 16 bases between. CDR1 and CDR2 (germline): SGHTA, FQGNSA. The length of the CDR3 is 14 residues. CDR3 sequence: CASSVDQGSHEQYF. The CDR3 bases are TGTGCCAGCAGCGTAGACCAGGGTTCACACGAGCAGTACTTC.

This rearrangement joins TRBV7-6 to TRBJ2-5; 7 positions match TRBD1. The J segment lost 0 bases and the V segment lost 5 bases, leaving 6 bases of the junction unmatched. CDR1 SGHVS and CDR2 FNYEAQ come from the germline V gene. The CDR3 totals 15 residues. CDR3 sequence reads: CASSLMTGYQETQYF. The CDR3 bases are TGTGCCAGCAGCCTCATGACAGGGTACCAAGAGACCCAGTACTTC. Full variable domain (missing parts from reference TRBV7-6 and TRBJ2-5): GAGVSQSPRYKVTKRGQDVALRCDPISGHVSLYWYRQALGQGPEFLTYFNYEAQQDKSGLPNDRFSAERPEGSISTLTIQRTEQRDSAMYRCASSLMTGYQETQYFGPGTRLLVL.

Here the CDR3 DNA reads TGTGCCAGTCTTACGGTGGGGGCCCCCTTGAACACTGAAGCTTTCTTT. Amino acids: CASLTVGAPLNTEAFF. V is TRBV19 and J is TRBJ1-1; tentatively, D is TRBD1 (6 bases). The length of the CDR3 is 16 residues. From germline, CDR1 is LNHDA and CDR2 SQIVND (reference sequence). Trimming took 8 bases from V and 0 from J, leaving 19 bases between them.

The gene calls are TRBV6-5 and TRBJ2-7, with 9 bases lining up with TRBD1. In germline, CDR1 is MNHEY, CDR2 SVGAGI. The CDR3 covers 14 residues. Trimming at V came to 11 bases and at J to 1 base, leaving 9 bases not matched to a gene. The CDR3 spells CAGLAGTGSYEQYF. As DNA, the CDR3 is TGTGCCGGCCTGGCTGGGACAGGGTCCTACGAGCAGTACTTC.

The V call is TRBV19, the J call TRBJ2-7, with a tentative D call TRBD2 (6 bases). This CDR3 is 13 amino acids long. CDR1 is LNHDA and CDR2 is SQIVND in the germline V gene (reference sequence). Trimming took 10 bases from V and 1 from J, leaving 14 bases between them. Here the CDR3 reads CATTGTRSYEQYF. CDR3 coding DNA: TGTGCCACCACCGGGACTCGTTCCTACGAGCAGTACTTC.

The chain couples TRBV7-2 to TRBJ2-5; 14 bases match TRBD2. The CDR3 is 16 amino acids. CDR1 and CDR2 from the germline V gene are SGHTA and FQGNSA. After removal of 4 bases from V and 5 bases from J, the junction contained 6 bases not matched to a gene. The chain's CDR3 is CASSSRLAGGRETQYF. The CDR3 DNA is TGTGCCAGCAGCTCCCGACTAGCGGGGGGGAGGGAGACCCAGTACTTC.

This clone was recorded once. V gene TRBV28 combines with J gene TRBJ1-3; 9 nucleotides agree with TRBD1. With 5 bases clipped from V and 0 bases from J, the junction kept 8 bases outside the gene matches. Germline CDR1 is MDHEN and CDR2 is SYDVKM. The length of the CDR3 is 17 residues. The CDR3 here is CASSGQQGAGSGNTIYF. The CDR3 DNA sequence: TGTGCCAGCAGTGGACAACAGGGGGCAGGCTCTGGAAACACCATATATTTT.

The chain joins TRBV6-5 to TRBJ2-5; TRBD2 matches at 7 bases. The V segment lost 6 bases and the J segment 3 bases; nucleotides outside the gene matches: 7. The CDR3 length is 14 residues. From germline, CDR1 is MNHEY and CDR2 SVGAGI. This CDR3 is CASSLTTSKETQYF. CDR3 nucleotides: TGTGCCAGCAGCCTAACGACTAGCAAAGAGACCCAGTACTTC.

The chain combines TRBV5-1 with TRBJ2-7; 10 nucleotides match TRBD1. This CDR3 is 15 amino acids long. With 2 bases clipped from V and 6 bases from J, the junction kept 8 bases outside the gene matches. Per the germline V gene, CDR1 is SGHRS and CDR2 is YFSETQ. The CDR3, as DNA: TGCGCCAGCAGCTTCCGACAGGGGGCGCCCGGCGAGCAGTACTTC. Translated: CASSFRQGAPGEQYF.

The rearrangement links TRBV9 to TRBJ2-7; 8 nucleotides line up with TRBD1. The CDR3 covers 16 residues. Germline V gives CDR1 SGDLS, CDR2 YYNGEE. The ends lost 0 bases at V and 1 base at J; junction bases unmatched: 6. The CDR3 nucleotides read TGTGCCAGCAGCGTAGGGGTTACAGGGGGTTCCTACGAGCAGTACTTC. This gives the protein CASSVGVTGGSYEQYF. Combining the CDR3 with reference TRBV9 and TRBJ2-7 gives the whole variable domain DSGVTQTPKHLITATGQRVTLRCSPRSGDLSVYWYQQSLDQGLQFLIQYYNGEERAKGNILERFSAQQFPDLHSELNLSSLELGDSALYFCASSVGVTGGSYEQYFGPGTRLTVT.

V and J are TRBV4-2 and TRBJ1-2; 9 positions agree with TRBD1. CDR1 is LGHNA and CDR2 is YNFKEQ in the germline V gene. V dropped 3 bases and J dropped 3; count of bases not matched to a gene: 5. This CDR3 is built from 15 residues. This CDR3 is CASSHGDREDYGYTF. The DNA of the CDR3 is TGTGCCAGCAGCCATGGGGACAGGGAAGACTATGGCTACACCTTC.